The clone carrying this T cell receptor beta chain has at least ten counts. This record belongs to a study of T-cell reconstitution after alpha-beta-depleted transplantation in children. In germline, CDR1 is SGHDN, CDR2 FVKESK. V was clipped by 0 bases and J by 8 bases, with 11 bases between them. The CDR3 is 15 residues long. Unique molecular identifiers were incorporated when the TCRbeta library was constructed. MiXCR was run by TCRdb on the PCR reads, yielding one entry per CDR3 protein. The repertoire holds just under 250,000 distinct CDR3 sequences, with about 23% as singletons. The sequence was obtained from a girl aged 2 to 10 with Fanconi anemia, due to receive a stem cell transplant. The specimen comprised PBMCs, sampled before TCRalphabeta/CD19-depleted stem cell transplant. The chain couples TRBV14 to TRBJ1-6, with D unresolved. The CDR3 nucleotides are TGTGCCAGCAGCCAAGATCTCGGGTTAGATTCACCCCTCCACTTT. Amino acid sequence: CASSQDLGLDSPLHF.